A single sample gave rise to the 18 T cell receptor beta chains below, sequenced in a study of shared clonotypes between healthy human individuals. Assay used: immunoSEQ multiplex PCR; TCRdb lists only in-frame clones, some missing. The sample consists of a few million clones, under 95% of them appearing once. Sequencing was done on a sample of naive CD4+ T cells from PBMCs. This sample's subset: CD45RA+ positively selected. These receptor sequences come from a man between 18 and 29 years old in good health. Some clones in this sample may be carry-over from other donors' samples.

Turning to this clone: Other nucleotide sequences in the sample specify the same CDR3. The rearrangement uses TRBV5-1 and TRBJ1-1; D ambiguous. Germline V gene sequence: CDR1 SGHRS, CDR2 YFSETQ. V was shortened by 2 bases and J by 3 bases, with 8 bases between the two germline ends. CDR3 length: 13 residues. The CDR3 DNA follows: TGCGCCAGCAGCTTAGGTCAGTACACTGAAGCTTTCTTT. It is translated as CASSLGQYTEAFF.

The rearrangement joins TRBV6-5 to TRBJ1-2; 8 bases map to TRBD1. J lost 6 bases, V lost 6 bases, and 6 bases had no gene match. Germline loops: CDR1 MNHEY, CDR2 SVGAGI. This CDR3 has 13 amino acids. CDR3 bases: TGTGCCAGCAGCCGCGGACAGGGCAATGGCTACACCTTC. Protein: CASSRGQGNGYTF.

This rearrangement joins TRBV28 to TRBJ2-7; tentatively, D is TRBD1 or TRBD2 (6 bases each). Deletions cut 6 bases from V and 2 bases from J, with 20 bases between. From germline, CDR1 is MDHEN and CDR2 SYDVKM. This CDR3 spans 16 amino acids. The CDR3 coding sequence is TGTGCCAGCAGCCGTCACTTTACGGGGGCGACCTACGAGCAGTACTTC. Translated, it gives CASSRHFTGATYEQYF.

The V and J genes are TRBV5-1 and TRBJ2-5; 10 bases match TRBD2. The germline gives CDR1 SGHRS, CDR2 YFSETQ. This CDR3 comprises 15 residues. V was pared by 0 bases and J by 3 bases, with 2 bases of the junction left unmatched. CDR3 loop: CASSLASGREETQYF. CDR3 in DNA: TGCGCCAGCAGCTTGGCTAGCGGGAGAGAAGAGACCCAGTACTTC.

V gene TRBV9 combines with J gene TRBJ2-2, with D tentatively TRBD2 (5 bases). Per germline, CDR1 SGDLS and CDR2 YYNGEE. Trimming pared 4 bases from V and 2 bases from J, leaving 18 bases between. The CDR3 loop spans 17 amino acids. Written as DNA, the CDR3 is TGTGCCAGCAGCTCAGGCCCCGCAGACTATAACACCGGGGAGCTGTTTTTT. It encodes CASSSGPADYNTGELFF.

The chain uses TRBV21-1 and TRBJ2-5; TRBD2 reflects the table's D call only, with no check against the DNA. TRBV21-1 is a known pseudogene. This CDR3 spans 12 amino acids. CDR3 sequence (DNA): TGCTCCGGGGAGGGGGTGGTCGAGACCCAGTACTTC. Amino acids: CSGEGVVETQYF.

V gene TRBV2 combines with J gene TRBJ1-4; D call uncertain. Germline CDR1 reads SNHLY; CDR2 reads FYNNEI. The CDR3 is made up of 12 amino acids. V was clipped by 1 base and J by 8 bases, with 5 bases between them. The CDR3, as DNA: TGTGCCAGCAGTGAAGGGGGAGAAAAACTGTTTTTT. This codes for CASSEGGEKLFF. Complete variable domain (other parts from reference TRBV2 and TRBJ1-4): EPEVTQTPSHQVTQMGQEVILRCVPISNHLYFYWYRQILGQKVEFLVSFYNNEISEKSEIFDDQFSVERPDGSNFTLKIRSTKLEDSAMYFCASSEGGEKLFFGSGTQLSVL.

The chain recombines TRBV6-5 with TRBJ2-3; D unresolved. The CDR3 loop spans 12 amino acids. Between the trimmed V and J ends, which lost 7 bases and 8 bases, there was a span of 13 bases. The V gene's germline CDR1 is MNHEY and CDR2 SVGAGI. In DNA form, the CDR3 reads TGTGCCAGCACCGGGTCGACGGGTACGCAGTATTTT. Protein product: CASTGSTGTQYF.

The CDR3 sequence is CSVDGVSGRTYNEQFF. The CDR3 DNA reads TGCAGCGTTGATGGCGTGTCCGGGAGGACCTACAATGAGCAGTTCTTC. The chain joins TRBV29-1 to TRBJ2-1; 7 bases are a match to TRBD2. Germline assignment: CDR1 SQVTM and CDR2 ANQGSEA. The CDR3 has 16 amino acids. V shed 3 bases and J 2 bases; nucleotides not matched to a gene: 10.

The V and J genes are TRBV7-9 and TRBJ2-7, with D perhaps TRBD2 (6 bases). Trimming took off 5 bases at V and 6 bases at J, with 17 bases between the two ends. Germline CDR1 reads SEHNR; CDR2 reads FQNEAQ (reference sequence). The length of the CDR3 is 14 residues. CDR3 DNA: TGTGCCAGCAGCCGACGCGGAGGGGCCCTCGAGCAGTACTTC. Its translation: CASSRRGGALEQYF.

The CDR3 loop reads CASSPPSTGVGELFF. DNA of the CDR3: TGTGCCAGCTCACCACCGTCGACAGGGGTCGGGGAGCTGTTTTTT. The V gene is TRBV18, the J gene TRBJ2-2, with 8 bases aligning to TRBD1. V lost 0 bases to trimming and J lost 7 bases; unmatched junction nucleotides: 4. Germline V gene data show CDR1 as KGHSH and CDR2 as LQKENI. The CDR3 is made up of 15 amino acids.

J is TRBJ1-1 and V is TRBV2, with D unclear. Germline CDR1 and CDR2: SNHLY and FYNNEI. This CDR3 comprises 14 residues. The V end was cut by 11 bases, the J end by 0 bases, with 16 bases between. The CDR3 region has the DNA TGTGCCGGTAAATTGAGCTCGATGAACACTGAAGCTTTCTTT. As protein: CAGKLSSMNTEAFF.

The chain joins TRBV7-7 to TRBJ2-5, with 10 bases lining up with TRBD2. Losses at the gene ends were 8 bases for V and 3 bases for J; bases not matched to a gene: 6. This CDR3 has 14 amino acids. The germline V gene encodes CDR1 SSHAT and CDR2 FNYEAQ (reference sequence). CDR3: CASASTSGEETQYF. For the CDR3, the DNA is TGTGCCAGCGCCTCAACTAGCGGGGAAGAGACCCAGTACTTC.

J is TRBJ2-3 and V is TRBV7-3; D call uncertain. V was clipped by 5 bases and J by 0 bases, with 15 bases between them. This CDR3 region has 16 residues. Germline V gene sequence: CDR1 SGHTA, CDR2 FQGTGA. CDR3 nucleotide sequence: TGTGCCAGCAGCCCAGGAGCTGACTCTAGCACAGATACGCAGTATTTT. This codes for CASSPGADSSTDTQYF.

This clone appeared a few times. The rearrangement links TRBV2 to TRBJ1-5, with D tentatively TRBD1 (5 bases). The CDR3 has 13 residues. V was shortened by 3 bases and J by 10 bases, with 13 bases between the two germline ends. Germline V gene data show CDR1 as SNHLY and CDR2 as FYNNEI. Here the CDR3 reads CASSESGVSPQHF. DNA of the CDR3: TGTGCCAGCAGTGAGTCGGGGGTGAGTCCCCAGCATTTT.

This sequence joins TRBV28 and TRBJ1-5, with no clear D. Looked up from germline, CDR1 is MDHEN and CDR2 is SYDVKM. V lost 2 bases and J 9 bases, leaving 11 bases between the germline ends. CDR3 size: 13 residues. The CDR3 DNA reads as TGTGCCAGCAGTTTAAACGGACGAATGCCCCAGCATTTT. It encodes CASSLNGRMPQHF.

This chain connects TRBV29-1 to TRBJ1-2; TRBD1 aligns across 10 bases. Germline V CDR1 and CDR2: SQVTM, ANQGSEA. This CDR3 region has 14 residues. V lost 6 bases, J lost 4 bases, and 8 bases stayed unmatched. The CDR3 DNA sequence: TGCAGCGTAGTGGGGACAGGGGAGGGCTATGGCTACACCTTC. As protein: CSVVGTGEGYGYTF.

The chain carries TRBV5-5 and TRBJ2-4; tentatively, D is TRBD1 (7 bases). Germline V lookup: CDR1 SGHKS, CDR2 YYEKEE (reference sequence). The V gene lost 0 bases and the J gene lost 7 bases, with 11 bases spanning the gap. This CDR3 is built from 14 residues. For the CDR3, the DNA is TGTGCCAGCAGCTTGGCAGGGGGGACCAACATTCAGTACTTC. Its protein is CASSLAGGTNIQYF.